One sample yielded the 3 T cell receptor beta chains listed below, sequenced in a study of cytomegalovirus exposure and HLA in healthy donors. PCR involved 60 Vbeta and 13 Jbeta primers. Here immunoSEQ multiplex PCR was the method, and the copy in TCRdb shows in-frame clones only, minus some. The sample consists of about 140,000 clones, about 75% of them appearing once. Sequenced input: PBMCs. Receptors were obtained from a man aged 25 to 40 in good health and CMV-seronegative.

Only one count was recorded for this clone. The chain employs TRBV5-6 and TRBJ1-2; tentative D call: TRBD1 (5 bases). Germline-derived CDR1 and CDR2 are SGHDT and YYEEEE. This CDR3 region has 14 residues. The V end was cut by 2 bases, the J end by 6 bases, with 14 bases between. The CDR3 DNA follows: TGTGCCAGCAGCTTCGTGCGGGGAGGGGATGGCTACACCTTC. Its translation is CASSFVRGGDGYTF.

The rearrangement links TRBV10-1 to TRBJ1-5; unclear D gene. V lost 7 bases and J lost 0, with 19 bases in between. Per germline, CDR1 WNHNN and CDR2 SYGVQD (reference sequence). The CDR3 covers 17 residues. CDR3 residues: CASKALEGPYSNQPQHF. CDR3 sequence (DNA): TGCGCCAGCAAAGCGCTGGAGGGCCCGTATAGCAATCAGCCCCAGCATTTT.

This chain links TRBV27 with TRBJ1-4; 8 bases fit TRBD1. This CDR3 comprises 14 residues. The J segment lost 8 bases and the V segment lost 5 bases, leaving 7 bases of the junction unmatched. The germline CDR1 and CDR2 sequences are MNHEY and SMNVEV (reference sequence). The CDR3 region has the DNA TGTGCCAGCAGTCTGGACAGGGATCGGGAAAAACTGTTTTTT. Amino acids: CASSLDRDREKLFF.